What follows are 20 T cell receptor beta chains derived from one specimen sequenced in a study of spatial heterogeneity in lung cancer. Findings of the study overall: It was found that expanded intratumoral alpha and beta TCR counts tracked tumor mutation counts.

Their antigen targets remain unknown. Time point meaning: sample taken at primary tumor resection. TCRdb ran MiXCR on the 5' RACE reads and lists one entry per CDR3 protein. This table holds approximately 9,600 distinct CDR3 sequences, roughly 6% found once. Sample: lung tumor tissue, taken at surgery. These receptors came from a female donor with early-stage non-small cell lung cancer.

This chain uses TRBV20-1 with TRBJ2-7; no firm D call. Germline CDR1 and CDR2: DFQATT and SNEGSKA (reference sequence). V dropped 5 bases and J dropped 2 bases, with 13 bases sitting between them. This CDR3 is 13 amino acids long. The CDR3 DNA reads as TGCAGTGCTGGGTCCCCTCTAGCCTACGAGCAGTACTTC. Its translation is CSAGSPLAYEQYF.

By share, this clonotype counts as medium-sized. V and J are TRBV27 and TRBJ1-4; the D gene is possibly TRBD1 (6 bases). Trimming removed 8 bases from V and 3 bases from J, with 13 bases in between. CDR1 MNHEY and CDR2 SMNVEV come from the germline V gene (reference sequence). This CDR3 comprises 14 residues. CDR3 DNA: TGTGCCAGCGGCTGGGGGCAGGCTAATGAAAAACTGTTTTTT. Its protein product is CASGWGQANEKLFF. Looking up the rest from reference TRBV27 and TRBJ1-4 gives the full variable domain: EAQVTQNPRYLITVTGKKLTVTCSQNMNHEYMSWYRQDPGLGLRQIYYSMNVEVTDKGDVPEGYKVSRKEKRNFPLILESPSPNQTSLYFCASGWGQANEKLFFGSGTQLSVL.

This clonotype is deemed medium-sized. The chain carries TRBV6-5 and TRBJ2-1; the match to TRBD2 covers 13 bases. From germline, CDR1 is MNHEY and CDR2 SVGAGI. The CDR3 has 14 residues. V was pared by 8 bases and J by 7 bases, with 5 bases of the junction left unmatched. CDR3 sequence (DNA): TGTGCCAGCCAGCAGGGACTAGCGGGAAATGAGCAGTTCTTC. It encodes CASQQGLAGNEQFF.

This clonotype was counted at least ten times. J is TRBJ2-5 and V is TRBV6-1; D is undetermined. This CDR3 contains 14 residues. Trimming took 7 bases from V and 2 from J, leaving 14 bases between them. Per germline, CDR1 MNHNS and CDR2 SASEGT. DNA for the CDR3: TGTGCCAGCACCGCCGCAGGATTACAAGAGACCCAGTACTTC. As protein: CASTAAGLQETQYF.

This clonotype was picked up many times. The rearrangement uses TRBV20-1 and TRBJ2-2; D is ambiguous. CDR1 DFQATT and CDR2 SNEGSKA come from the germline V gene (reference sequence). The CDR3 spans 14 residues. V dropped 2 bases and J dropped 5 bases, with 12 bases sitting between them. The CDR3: CSARFQDRTGELFF. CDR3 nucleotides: TGCAGTGCTAGATTCCAGGACCGAACCGGGGAGCTGTTTTTT.

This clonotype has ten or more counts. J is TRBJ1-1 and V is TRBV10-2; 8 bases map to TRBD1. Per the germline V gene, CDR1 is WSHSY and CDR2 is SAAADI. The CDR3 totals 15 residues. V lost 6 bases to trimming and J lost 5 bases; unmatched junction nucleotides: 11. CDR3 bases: TGCGCCAGCAGGCGCCCTGGACAGGGTCGGACTGAAGCTTTCTTT. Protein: CASRRPGQGRTEAFF.

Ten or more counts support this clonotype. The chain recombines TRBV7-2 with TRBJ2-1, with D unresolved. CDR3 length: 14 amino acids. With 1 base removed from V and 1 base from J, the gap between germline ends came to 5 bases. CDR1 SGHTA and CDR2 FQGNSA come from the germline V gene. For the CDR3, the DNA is TGTGCCAGCAGCTTAGTAGGGTCCTACAATGAGCAGTTCTTC. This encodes CASSLVGSYNEQFF.

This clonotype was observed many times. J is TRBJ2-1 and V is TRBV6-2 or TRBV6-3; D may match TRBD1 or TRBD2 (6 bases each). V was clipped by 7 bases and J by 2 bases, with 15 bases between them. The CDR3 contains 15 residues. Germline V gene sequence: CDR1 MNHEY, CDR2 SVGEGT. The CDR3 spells CASTKEGGTYNEQFF. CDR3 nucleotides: TGTGCCAGCACCAAGGAGGGGGGTACCTACAATGAGCAGTTCTTC.

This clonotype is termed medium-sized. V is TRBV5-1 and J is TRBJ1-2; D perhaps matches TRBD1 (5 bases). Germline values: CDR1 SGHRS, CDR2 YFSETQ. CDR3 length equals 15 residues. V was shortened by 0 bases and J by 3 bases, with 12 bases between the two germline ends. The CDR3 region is CASSLAQGRDYGYTF. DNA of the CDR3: TGCGCCAGCAGCTTGGCCCAGGGACGAGACTATGGCTACACCTTC. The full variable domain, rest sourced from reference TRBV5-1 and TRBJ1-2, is KAGVTQTPRYLIKTRGQQVTLSCSPISGHRSVSWYQQTPGQGLQFLFEYFSETQRNKGNFPGRFSGRQFSNSRSEMNVSTLELGDSALYLCASSLAQGRDYGYTFGSGTRLTVV.

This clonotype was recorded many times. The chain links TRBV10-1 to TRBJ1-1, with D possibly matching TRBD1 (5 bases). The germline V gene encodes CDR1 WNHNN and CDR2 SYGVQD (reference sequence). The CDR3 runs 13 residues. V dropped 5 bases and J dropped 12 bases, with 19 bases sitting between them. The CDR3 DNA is TGCGCCAGCAGTACCCAGGGTTCGAAGACGACTTTCTTT. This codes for CASSTQGSKTTFF.

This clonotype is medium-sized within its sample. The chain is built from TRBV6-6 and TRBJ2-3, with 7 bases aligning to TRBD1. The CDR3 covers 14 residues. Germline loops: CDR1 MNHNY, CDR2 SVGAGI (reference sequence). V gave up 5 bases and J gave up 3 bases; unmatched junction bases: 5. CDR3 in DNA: TGTGCCAGCAGTCTGGGACAGAGGACAGATACGCAGTATTTT. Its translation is CASSLGQRTDTQYF.

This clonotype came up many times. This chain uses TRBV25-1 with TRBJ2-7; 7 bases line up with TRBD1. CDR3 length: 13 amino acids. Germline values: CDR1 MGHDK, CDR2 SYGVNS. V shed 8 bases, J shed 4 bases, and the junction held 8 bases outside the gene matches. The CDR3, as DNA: TGTGCCAGCCAACGACAGGGTTTTTACGAGCAGTACTTC. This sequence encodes CASQRQGFYEQYF.

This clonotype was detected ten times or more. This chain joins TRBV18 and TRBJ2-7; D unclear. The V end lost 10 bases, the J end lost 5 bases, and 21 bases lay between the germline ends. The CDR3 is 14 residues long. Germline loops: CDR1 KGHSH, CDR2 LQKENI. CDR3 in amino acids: CATAQAAFENEQYF. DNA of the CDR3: TGTGCCACCGCACAAGCAGCGTTCGAGAACGAGCAGTACTTC.

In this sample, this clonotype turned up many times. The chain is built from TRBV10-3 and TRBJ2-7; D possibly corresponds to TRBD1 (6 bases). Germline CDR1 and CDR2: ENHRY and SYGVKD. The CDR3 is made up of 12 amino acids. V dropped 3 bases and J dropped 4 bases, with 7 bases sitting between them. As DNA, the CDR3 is TGTGCCATCAGTGAACAGGGTTACGAGCAGTACTTC. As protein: CAISEQGYEQYF.

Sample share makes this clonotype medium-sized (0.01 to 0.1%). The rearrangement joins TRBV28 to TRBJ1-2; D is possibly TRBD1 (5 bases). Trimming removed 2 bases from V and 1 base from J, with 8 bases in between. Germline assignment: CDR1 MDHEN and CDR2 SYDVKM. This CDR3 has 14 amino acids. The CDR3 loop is CASSLRGLNYGYTF. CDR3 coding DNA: TGTGCCAGCAGTTTAAGGGGCCTTAACTATGGCTACACCTTC.

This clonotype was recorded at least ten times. CDR3 nucleotide sequence: TGCAGCGTGACCGATCTTCTCTATGGCTACACCTTC. Translated, it gives CSVTDLLYGYTF. This chain uses TRBV29-1 with TRBJ1-2, with no clear D. V lost 6 bases to trimming and J lost 4 bases, with 12 bases between them. The V gene's germline CDR1 is SQVTM and CDR2 ANQGSEA. CDR3 length: 12 residues.

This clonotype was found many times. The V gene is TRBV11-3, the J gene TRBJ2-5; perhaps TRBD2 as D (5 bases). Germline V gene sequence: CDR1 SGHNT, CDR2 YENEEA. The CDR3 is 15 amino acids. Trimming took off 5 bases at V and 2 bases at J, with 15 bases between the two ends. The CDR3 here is CASSPGLASQETQYF. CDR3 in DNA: TGTGCCAGCAGCCCGGGGTTAGCTAGTCAAGAGACCCAGTACTTC.

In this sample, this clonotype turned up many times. The CDR3 sequence is CASSLGLAGPRETQYF. The CDR3 nucleotides are TGTGCCAGCAGCCTTGGACTAGCGGGGCCCCGGGAGACCCAGTACTTC. This chain uses TRBV7-9 with TRBJ2-5; 12 positions agree with TRBD2. Germline trimming cut 5 bases from V and 5 bases from J; bases unmatched to any gene: 9. The CDR3 contains 16 residues. The germline CDR1 and CDR2 sequences are SEHNR and FQNEAQ (reference sequence). Combining the CDR3 with reference TRBV7-9 and TRBJ2-5 gives the whole variable domain DTGVSQNPRHKITKRGQNVTFRCDPISEHNRLYWYRQTLGQGPEFLTYFQNEAQLEKSRLLSDRFSAERPKGSFSTLEIQRTEQGDSAMYLCASSLGLAGPRETQYFGPGTRLLVL.

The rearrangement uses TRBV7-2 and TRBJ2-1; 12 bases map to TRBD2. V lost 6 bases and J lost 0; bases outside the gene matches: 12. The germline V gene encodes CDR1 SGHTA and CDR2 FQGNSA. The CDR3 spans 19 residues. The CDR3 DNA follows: TGTGCCAGCAGACCCACCGGGACTAGCGGGTTAAGCTCCTACAATGAGCAGTTCTTC. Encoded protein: CASRPTGTSGLSSYNEQFF.

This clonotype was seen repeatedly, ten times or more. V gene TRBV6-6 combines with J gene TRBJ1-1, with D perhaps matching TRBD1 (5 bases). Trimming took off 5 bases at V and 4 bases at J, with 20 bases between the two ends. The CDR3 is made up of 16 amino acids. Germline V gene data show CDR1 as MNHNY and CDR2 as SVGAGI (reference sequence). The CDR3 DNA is TGTGCCAGCAGTCCCCTACCCCCAGGCGGGGGCACTGAAGCTTTCTTT. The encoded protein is CASSPLPPGGGTEAFF.